This T cell receptor (beta chain) was recovered during a study of T cells in Graves' hyperthyroidism and ophthalmopathy. The authors obtained PBMCs from over 7.5 ml of fresh peripheral blood. CDR3 length: 13 residues. The germline V gene encodes CDR1 MNHEY and CDR2 SMNVEV (reference sequence). Trimming removed 2 bases from V and 7 bases from J, with 12 bases in between. The source material, RNA transcripts, was used to amplify TCR beta CDR3 regions. Primed by the HTBI set, a first-round RT-PCR was run on the TCR CDR3. From the multiplex PCR reads, TCRdb called clonotypes with MiXCR, one entry per CDR3 protein. The sample records 410,000 or so distinct CDR3 sequences, 14% to 15% being singletons. Many counts were recorded for this clonotype.

This receptor was identified in a man aged 18 to 29 with Graves' ophthalmopathy. Sequenced sample: blood. V is TRBV27 and J is TRBJ2-7; TRBD2 might be the D (6 bases). The CDR3 here is CASSLSPAGEQYF. DNA for the CDR3: TGTGCCAGCAGTTTAAGTCCTGCGGGGGAGCAGTACTTC.